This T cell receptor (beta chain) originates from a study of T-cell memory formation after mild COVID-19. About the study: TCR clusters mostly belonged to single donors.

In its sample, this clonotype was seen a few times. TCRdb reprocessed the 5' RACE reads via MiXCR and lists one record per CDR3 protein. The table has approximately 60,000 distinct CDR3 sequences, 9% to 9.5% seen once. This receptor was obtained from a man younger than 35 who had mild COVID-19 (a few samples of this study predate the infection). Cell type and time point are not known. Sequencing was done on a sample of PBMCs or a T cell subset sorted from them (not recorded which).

The CDR3 coding sequence is TGTGCCATCAGGTCGACAGGGGATAACAATTCACCCCTCCACTTT. It codes for CAIRSTGDNNSPLHF. This chain uses TRBV10-3 with TRBJ1-6, with 8 bases lining up with TRBD1. Germline CDR1 and CDR2: ENHRY and SYGVKD. Unmatched junction bases numbered 8, after V lost 6 bases and J lost 7 bases. This CDR3 is 15 amino acids long.